These T cell receptor beta chains were read from a single sample in a study of blood T cell repertoires in COVID-19. Repertoires were generated with immunoSEQ multiplex PCR, while TCRdb's copy carries only in-frame clones and drops some. The data show approximately 260,000 clones, over 65% seen once. The specimen was peripheral blood. Receptors originate from a man in his 60s who had recovered from COVID-19. CDR3s include the opening cysteine and the closing phenylalanine or tryptophan. The order of the fields is V gene, clone size, D gene, J gene, CDR3 DNA, CDR3 protein. A D gene is named only where the DNA matches it firmly. Clone size is not always given. Where it is, it says once, few, many or a class for expanded clones.

>TRBV2|-|TRBD2|TRBJ2-5
TGTGCCAGCAGCGCCCGAGTTTGGGCGGGAGCACAAGAGACCCAGTACTTC
CASSARVWAGAQETQYF
>TRBV7-6|-|-|TRBJ1-1
TGTGCCAGCAGCTTAGCGGCAGGGAAGAACACTGAAGCTTTCTTT
CASSLAAGKNTEAFF
>TRBV5-1|-|-|TRBJ1-3
TGCGCCAGCAAGGGAGGCGGGGAAAGTCCTGGAAACACCATATATTTT
CASKGGGESPGNTIYF
>TRBV30|few|TRBD1|TRBJ2-5
TGTGCCTGGAGTGTAGAAGGGACAGGGCGCAGGGAGACCCAGTACTTC
CAWSVEGTGRRETQYF
>TRBV19|few|-|TRBJ1-5
TGTGCCAGTAGTCCTCCCGACAGGACCAATCAGCCCCAGCATTTT
CASSPPDRTNQPQHF
>TRBV18|once|TRBD2|TRBJ2-2
TGTGCCAGCTCACCGCTAGCGGGATCGAACACCGGGGAGCTGTTTTTT
CASSPLAGSNTGELFF
>TRBV28|-|-|TRBJ1-1
TGTGCCAGCAGACCGACAGTAAACACTGAAGCTTTCTTT
CASRPTVNTEAFF
>TRBV18|-|-|TRBJ2-4
TGTGCCAGCTCACCCCTGACAGGAAAGGGGTCGATAGCCAAAAACATTCAGTACTTC
CASSPLTGKGSIAKNIQYF
>TRBV5-1|once|TRBD1|TRBJ2-7
TGCGCCAGCAGCTATAGAGGGGACAGCTCCTACGAGCAGTACTTC
CASSYRGDSSYEQYF
>TRBV24-1|-|TRBD1|TRBJ2-5
TGTGCCACCAGTGATCGATCCGGGACAGGGGGCCGAGAGACCCAGTACTTC
CATSDRSGTGGRETQYF
>TRBV6-6|-|-|TRBJ1-5
TGTGCCAGCAGTTACTCGAATAGGGACTTAAATCAGCCCCAGCATTTT
CASSYSNRDLNQPQHF
>TRBV6-5|-|-|TRBJ1-2
TGTGCCAGCAGTTACGCGGGAGGGTTGAATGGCTACACCTTC
CASSYAGGLNGYTF
>TRBV2|-|TRBD2|TRBJ2-1
TGTGCCAGCAGTGACTCTAGCGGGAGTGTCTACAATGAGCAGTTCTTC
CASSDSSGSVYNEQFF